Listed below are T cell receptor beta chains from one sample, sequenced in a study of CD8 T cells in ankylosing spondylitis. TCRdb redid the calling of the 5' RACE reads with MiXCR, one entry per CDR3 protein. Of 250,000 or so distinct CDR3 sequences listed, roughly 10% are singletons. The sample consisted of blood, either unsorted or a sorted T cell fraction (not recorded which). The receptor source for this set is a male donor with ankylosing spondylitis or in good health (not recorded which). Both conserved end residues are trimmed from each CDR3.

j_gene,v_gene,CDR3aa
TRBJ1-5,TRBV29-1,SAKGWDQPQH
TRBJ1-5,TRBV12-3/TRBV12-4,ASKGQPQH
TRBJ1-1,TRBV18,ASSSPWGGYNTEAF
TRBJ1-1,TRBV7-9,ASSLVGRKNTEAF
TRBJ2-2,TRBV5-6,ASSLSGSGSSTGELF
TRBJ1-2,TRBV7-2,ASSLGRPKGYT
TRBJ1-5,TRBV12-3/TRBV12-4,ATSLGVGQGAGQPQH
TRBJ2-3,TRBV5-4,ASSWQGKNSDTQY
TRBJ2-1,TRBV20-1,SAWVAEPPYNEQF
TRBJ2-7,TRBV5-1,ASSFDRPNHEQY
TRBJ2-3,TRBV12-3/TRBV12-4,ASSLRGAVADTQY
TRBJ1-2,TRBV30,AWSATDRGGGNYGYT
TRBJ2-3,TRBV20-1,SARDGGGDADTQY
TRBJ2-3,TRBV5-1,ASGYRGPSYGDTQY
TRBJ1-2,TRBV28,ASSLSRQAQRYT
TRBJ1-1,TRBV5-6,ASSLAGQGAN
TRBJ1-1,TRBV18,ASSPQGAIANTEAF
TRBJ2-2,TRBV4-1,ASSQGGGRGTGELF
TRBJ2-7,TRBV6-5,ASSYSGTGDYEQY
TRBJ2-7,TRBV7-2,ASSLEWRGPYEQY
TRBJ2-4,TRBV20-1,SAREEGLAKNIQY
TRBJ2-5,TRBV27,ASSLGVLPQATQY
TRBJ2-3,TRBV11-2,ASSSGQFTDTQY
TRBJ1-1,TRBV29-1,SVDQHTEAF
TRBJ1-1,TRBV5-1,ASSTGQGENTEAF
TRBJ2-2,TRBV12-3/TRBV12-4,ASSSGTSGGRTGELF
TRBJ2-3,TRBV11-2,ASSSFSGRSTDTQY
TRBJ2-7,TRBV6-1,ASRPPGTGLNEQY
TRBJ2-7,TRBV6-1,ASSKAPTGTGDEQY
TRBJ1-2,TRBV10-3,AISESTRGYT
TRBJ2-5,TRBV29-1,SVGSRETQY
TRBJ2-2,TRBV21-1,ASSTEGHPTPFTGELF
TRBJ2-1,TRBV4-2,ASSQTSGNEQF
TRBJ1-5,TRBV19,ASSIDGRFFNQPQH
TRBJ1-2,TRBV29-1,SVGPLSRYGYT
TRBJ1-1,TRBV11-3,ASSLDRGKSEAF
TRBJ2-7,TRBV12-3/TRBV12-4,ASLKDEVSYEQY
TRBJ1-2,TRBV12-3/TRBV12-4,ASSWGRPQDGYT
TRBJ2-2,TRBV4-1,ASSPAAPEARNTGELF
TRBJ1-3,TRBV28,ASSLLPGVAGNTIY
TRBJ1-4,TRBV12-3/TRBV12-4,ASSLGQDEKLF
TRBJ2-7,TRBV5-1,ASNSGTSGGSGEQY
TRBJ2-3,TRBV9,ASSVAPTSGGRDTQY
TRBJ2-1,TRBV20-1,SARGTGIYNEQF
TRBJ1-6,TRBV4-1,ASSQEASGRKTNNSPLH
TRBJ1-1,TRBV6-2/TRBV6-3,ASSYPWGEPTEAF
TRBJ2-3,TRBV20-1,SAFRLGGATDTQY
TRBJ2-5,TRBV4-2,ASSQRRSGQLGETQY
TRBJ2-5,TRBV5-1,ASSLGAGKETQY
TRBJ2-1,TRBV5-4,ASSSRDRGLNEQF
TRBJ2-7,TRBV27,ASSLSGIGNEQY
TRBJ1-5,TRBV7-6,ASSSEGQPQH
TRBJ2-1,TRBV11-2,ASSLGASGGEDEQF
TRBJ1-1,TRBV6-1,ASPDRARNTEAF
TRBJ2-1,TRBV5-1,ASSPADRGTYNEQF
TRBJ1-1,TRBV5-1,ASSLVGENTEAF
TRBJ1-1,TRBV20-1,SAGTEANTEAF
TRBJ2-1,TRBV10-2,ASSRLAGENEQF
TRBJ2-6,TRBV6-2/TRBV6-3,ASSYKESGANVLT